The 15 T cell receptor beta chains presented below share a single source sample, sequenced in a study of blood T cell repertoires in COVID-19. Sequenced by immunoSEQ multiplex PCR; TCRdb stores in-frame clones only, minus some. The sample holds roughly 250,000 clones, about 91% seen once. The material sequenced was peripheral blood. These receptors were obtained from a person aged 18-35 years with COVID-19, enrolled during active disease.

This clone was picked up a small number of times. V usage is TRBV5-5 and J usage is TRBJ1-1, with 8 bases fitting TRBD1. This CDR3 spans 14 amino acids. Looked up from germline, CDR1 is SGHKS and CDR2 is YYEKEE (reference sequence). V lost 3 bases to trimming and J lost 1 base; unmatched junction nucleotides: 2. CDR3 in DNA: TGTGCCAGCAGCTGGACAGGGACGAACACTGAAGCTTTCTTT. The encoded protein is CASSWTGTNTEAFF.

The chain combines TRBV2 with TRBJ2-1, with TRBD2 matching 8 bases. Trimming removed 1 base from V and 3 bases from J; junction bases left unmatched: 5. This CDR3 has 16 amino acids. The germline V gene has CDR1 SNHLY and CDR2 FYNNEI. The CDR3 protein is CASSEEAGGYYNEQFF. CDR3 nucleotide sequence: TGTGCCAGCAGTGAAGAGGCGGGAGGCTACTACAATGAGCAGTTCTTC.

This chain links TRBV6-1 with TRBJ1-6; D unclear. Between the trimmed V and J ends, which lost 2 bases and 6 bases, there was a span of 14 bases. CDR1 and CDR2 from the germline V gene are MNHNS and SASEGT. The CDR3 length is 16 residues. CDR3 sequence reads: CASSESLHAINSPLHF. The CDR3 bases are TGTGCCAGCAGTGAATCTCTCCACGCTATTAATTCACCCCTCCACTTT.

The V and J genes are TRBV6-2 or TRBV6-3 and TRBJ2-2; 10 bases agree with TRBD2. Germline trimming cut 6 bases from V and 7 bases from J; bases unmatched to any gene: 11. There are 16 residues in the CDR3. Germline loops: CDR1 MNHEY, CDR2 SVGEGT. This CDR3 reads CASSQTLAGMGGELFF. DNA for the CDR3: TGTGCCAGCAGCCAAACACTAGCGGGAATGGGCGGGGAGCTGTTTTTT.

The chain employs TRBV4-2 and TRBJ1-3; 9 bases fit TRBD1. CDR3 length: 19 amino acids. The germline V gene encodes CDR1 LGHNA and CDR2 YNFKEQ. With V trimmed by 4 bases and J by 6 bases, 19 bases remained unmatched. The CDR3 DNA sequence: TGTGCCAGCAGCCCCCTGGGACAGGGAGTAAATCGGGAACTAAACACCATATATTTT. Translated: CASSPLGQGVNRELNTIYF.

The rearrangement uses TRBV30 and TRBJ2-7; no definite D call. V lost 0 bases and J 0 bases, leaving 6 bases between the germline ends. This CDR3 contains 13 residues. CDR1 and CDR2 from the germline V gene are GTSNPN and SVGIG (reference sequence). The CDR3 is CAWSVRVSYEQYF. CDR3 nucleotides: TGTGCCTGGAGTGTCCGGGTCTCCTACGAGCAGTACTTC.

Only a few counts were recorded for this clone. The V and J genes are TRBV19 and TRBJ2-1, with TRBD2 identical over 13 bases. The CDR3 length is 16 residues. The germline gives CDR1 LNHDA, CDR2 SQIVND (reference sequence). V was pared by 3 bases and J by 4 bases, with 3 bases of the junction left unmatched. CDR3 DNA: TGTGCCAGTAGTATGTTACTAGCGGGAGGGTACAATGAGCAGTTCTTC. Translated: CASSMLLAGGYNEQFF.

This chain connects TRBV6-1 to TRBJ2-7; 14 bases map to TRBD2. V lost 2 bases and J lost 1; bases outside the gene matches: 7. The CDR3 sequence is 18 residues long. Per germline, CDR1 MNHNS and CDR2 SASEGT. In DNA, the CDR3 is TGTGCCAGCAGTGAACTTAGGACTAGCGGGAGGTGGTCCTACGAGCAGTACTTC. It is translated as CASSELRTSGRWSYEQYF.

The chain has TRBV6-5 and TRBJ2-7; D is possibly TRBD1 (6 bases). The V end was cut by 7 bases, the J end by 8 bases, with 24 bases between. The CDR3 has 15 residues. The germline V gene encodes CDR1 MNHEY and CDR2 SVGAGI. CDR3 loop: CASKLSGGQLLKQYF. The DNA for the CDR3 is TGTGCCAGCAAACTTTCAGGAGGACAGCTATTAAAGCAGTACTTC.

This clone was seen just once. The rearrangement uses TRBV29-1 and TRBJ2-5; maybe TRBD2 (6 bases). This CDR3 has 13 amino acids. The V end lost 4 bases, the J end lost 5 bases, and 14 bases lay between the germline ends. Looked up from germline, CDR1 is SQVTM and CDR2 is ANQGSEA. This CDR3 reads CSVVEGNKETQYF. CDR3 sequence (DNA): TGCAGCGTTGTGGAGGGAAACAAGGAGACCCAGTACTTC.

The chain has TRBV5-1 and TRBJ2-1; the match to TRBD2 covers 11 bases. This CDR3 comprises 18 residues. CDR1 SGHRS and CDR2 YFSETQ come from the germline V gene. With V trimmed by 0 bases and J by 5 bases, 10 bases remained unmatched. The chain's CDR3 is CASSLALIAGGSDNEQFF. The DNA of the CDR3 is TGCGCCAGCAGCTTGGCCTTGATAGCGGGAGGGTCTGACAATGAGCAGTTCTTC. Filled out from reference TRBV5-1 and TRBJ2-1, the complete variable domain reads KAGVTQTPRYLIKTRGQQVTLSCSPISGHRSVSWYQQTPGQGLQFLFEYFSETQRNKGNFPGRFSGRQFSNSRSEMNVSTLELGDSALYLCASSLALIAGGSDNEQFFGPGTRLTVL.

The chain combines TRBV27 with TRBJ1-1; possible D gene TRBD1, 6 bases. This CDR3 region has 15 residues. Germline CDR1 is MNHEY and CDR2 is SMNVEV (reference sequence). The V end was cut by 0 bases, the J end by 1 base, with 9 bases between. The CDR3 DNA follows: TGTGCCAGCAGTTTATCCTCGACAGGGAACACTGAAGCTTTCTTT. Protein: CASSLSSTGNTEAFF.

The rearrangement links TRBV2 to TRBJ1-1, with 10 bases fitting TRBD1. From germline, CDR1 is SNHLY and CDR2 FYNNEI. The V gene end was trimmed by 5 bases and the J gene end by 7 bases; junction bases not matched to a gene: 7. CDR3 length: 14 amino acids. Written as DNA, the CDR3 is TGTGCCAGCAGTAGGGACAGGGGATTAGATGAAGCTTTCTTT. Its protein is CASSRDRGLDEAFF.

This clone was counted once. The chain joins TRBV4-1 to TRBJ1-1, with D maybe TRBD1 (6 bases). Trimming removed 5 bases at V and 0 bases at J, with 13 bases between. The germline V gene has CDR1 MGHRA and CDR2 YSYEKL. There are 15 residues in the CDR3. CDR3 in amino acids: CASSYDRPVNTEAFF. CDR3 sequence (DNA): TGCGCCAGCAGCTACGACAGGCCCGTGAACACTGAAGCTTTCTTT.

J is TRBJ2-4 and V is TRBV3-1 (or the pseudogene TRBV3-2), with TRBD2 matching 10 bases. Germline loops: CDR1 LGHDT, CDR2 YNNKEL (reference sequence). This CDR3 has 15 residues. Trimming cost V 2 bases and J 6 bases; bases outside gene matches: 4. The CDR3 DNA is TGTGCCAGCAGCCAAATAACTAGCGGGATAAACATTCAGTACTTC. Its protein is CASSQITSGINIQYF.